What follows describes a single T cell receptor beta chain. What it binds is unknown. A minimum of 7 million PBMCs was isolated per sample. Together with a sample-barcoded 5' primer, a J-beta primer mix was included in a second PCR lasting about 7 to 12 cycles. Each cDNA was tagged by a template-switch adaptor containing 12 random nucleotides. Each of the samples gave a minimum of 2.5 million paired-end reads that contained CDR3. TCRdb used MiXCR to reprocess the 5' RACE reads, holding one entry per CDR3 protein. The sample includes 1.5 million or so distinct CDR3 sequences, about 42% of them seen just once. Trimming removed 6 bases from V and 9 bases from J, with 15 bases in between. CDR3 length: 14 residues. The record originates from a study of blood T cells in healthy people across ages. Study observations and caveats: It was the long-lived donors that had more naive CD4+ cells and higher diversity than aged donors.

The rearrangement links TRBV12-3 or TRBV12-4 to TRBJ1-6, with D uncertain. This clonotype was sampled from a woman under 30 in good health. Sequencing used blood. As DNA, the CDR3 is TGTGCCAGCAGCCGCACCGGCAGGATTTCACCCCTCCACTTT. It translates to CASSRTGRISPLHF.